The 12 T cell receptor beta chains reported below all come from one sample, sequenced in a study of blood T cell repertoires in COVID-19. Profiling relied on immunoSEQ multiplex PCR, and the TCRdb table lists in-frame clones only, not all of them. The sample lists approximately 210,000 clones; roughly four fifths were seen once. The material sequenced was peripheral blood. These receptors were taken from a woman aged 40 to 50 with active or convalescent COVID-19.

This chain links TRBV12-3 or TRBV12-4 with TRBJ1-1; D ambiguous. CDR3 length equals 13 residues. Trimming left V 7 bases short and J 1 base short, with 10 bases between. The CDR3 region is CASTLSGNTEAFF. The CDR3, as DNA: TGTGCCAGCACCCTATCCGGGAACACTGAAGCTTTCTTT.

The chain has TRBV20-1 and TRBJ1-1; unclear D gene. This CDR3 is built from 11 residues. Germline CDR1 reads DFQATT; CDR2 reads SNEGSKA (reference sequence). Between the trimmed V and J ends, which lost 3 bases and 2 bases, there was a span of 4 bases. The CDR3 loop reads CSASYNTEAFF. For the CDR3, the DNA is TGCAGTGCTAGCTACAACACTGAAGCTTTCTTT.

The rearrangement joins TRBV27 to TRBJ1-6; no definite D call. Trimming pared 2 bases from V and 4 bases from J, leaving 9 bases between. Per germline, CDR1 MNHEY and CDR2 SMNVEV (reference sequence). The CDR3 consists of 15 residues. The CDR3 region has the DNA TGTGCCAGCAGTTTAGCGGGGTCTTATAATTCACCCCTCCACTTT. Translation: CASSLAGSYNSPLHF.

This chain joins TRBV6-5 and TRBJ1-2, with 7 nucleotides matching TRBD1. Germline CDR1 and CDR2: MNHEY and SVGAGI. With V trimmed by 7 bases and J by 7 bases, 6 bases remained unmatched. The CDR3 length is 12 residues. This CDR3 reads CASKTGLGGYTF. CDR3 in DNA: TGTGCCAGCAAGACAGGGTTAGGTGGCTACACCTTC.

This clone was seen a single time. The chain recombines TRBV7-6 with TRBJ1-6; a possible D gene is TRBD1 (5 bases). V dropped 0 bases and J dropped 7 bases, with 10 bases sitting between them. CDR3 length: 15 residues. Germline V CDR1 and CDR2: SGHVS, FNYEAQ. CDR3 in DNA: TGTGCCAGCAGCTTAGCAGGGGAAGAGAATTCACCCCTCCACTTT. Translation: CASSLAGEENSPLHF.

There are a few counts of this clone. The CDR3 loop is CASSPTGYSGELFF. CDR3 DNA sequence: TGTGCCAGCAGCCCGACAGGGTATAGCGGGGAGCTGTTTTTT. V gene TRBV7-8 combines with J gene TRBJ2-2; 7 bases are shared with TRBD1. With V trimmed by 5 bases and J by 7 bases, 7 bases remained unmatched. Germline V gene lookup returns CDR1 SGHVS and CDR2 FQNEAQ. The CDR3 spans 14 residues. The whole variable domain, filled in from reference TRBV7-8 and TRBJ2-2, reads GAGVSQSPRYKVAKRGQDVALRCDPISGHVSLFWYQQALGQGPEFLTYFQNEAQLDKSGLPSDRFFAERPEGSVSTLKIQRTQQEDSAVYLCASSPTGYSGELFFGEGSRLTVL.

In nucleotides, the CDR3 is TGTGCCCTAAAGCGGGGCCTCTCCTACGAGCAGTACTTC. Protein product: CALKRGLSYEQYF. J is TRBJ2-7 and V is TRBV30; 7 bases match TRBD2. CDR1 is GTSNPN and CDR2 is SVGIG in the germline V gene (reference sequence). The V and J ends lost 8 bases and 0 bases, in that order; junction bases with no gene match: 7. This CDR3 has 13 amino acids.

V is TRBV7-9 and J is TRBJ2-4; D not resolved. Per germline, CDR1 SEHNR and CDR2 FQNEAQ (reference sequence). The CDR3 length is 15 residues. The ends were cut back, 0 bases at V and 0 bases at J, with 6 bases in the middle. The CDR3 nucleotides are TGTGCCAGCAGCTTAGCTGGCTTAGCCAAAAACATTCAGTACTTC. It yields the protein CASSLAGLAKNIQYF.

This clone was counted between two and nine times. V is TRBV24-1 and J is TRBJ2-2, with 9 bases aligning to TRBD1. V shed 3 bases and J 6 bases; nucleotides not matched to a gene: 7. Germline CDR1 KGHDR, CDR2 SFDVKD. The CDR3 is 16 amino acids. Written as DNA, the CDR3 is TGTGCCACCAGTGATATGGGACAGGGAGTCGCCGGGGAGCTGTTTTTT. Its protein product is CATSDMGQGVAGELFF.

The V call is TRBV25-1, the J call TRBJ2-7, with D possibly being TRBD2 (6 bases). Between the trimmed V and J ends, which lost 4 bases and 1 base, there was a span of 14 bases. CDR3 length: 15 amino acids. From germline, CDR1 is MGHDK and CDR2 SYGVNS. CDR3 coding DNA: TGTGCCAGCAGTGTTTCGGGAGTGGTATCCTACGAGCAGTACTTC. Translating it yields CASSVSGVVSYEQYF.

V usage is TRBV5-4 and J usage is TRBJ2-2, with D possibly TRBD2 on 6 matching bases. The CDR3 loop spans 16 amino acids. V lost 4 bases and J 5 bases, leaving 18 bases between the germline ends. The germline gives CDR1 SGHNT, CDR2 YYREEE (reference sequence). CDR3 protein: CASSPDEGGLTGELFF. DNA for the CDR3: TGTGCCAGCAGCCCTGATGAGGGAGGTTTGACCGGGGAGCTGTTTTTT. Supplemented by reference TRBV5-4 and TRBJ2-2, the full variable domain reads ETGVTQSPTHLIKTRGQQVTLRCSSQSGHNTVSWYQQALGQGPQFIFQYYREEENGRGNFPPRFSGLQFPNYSSELNVNALELDDSALYLCASSPDEGGLTGELFFGEGSRLTVL.

The chain employs TRBV10-2 and TRBJ2-7; 12 bases are a match to TRBD2. This CDR3 contains 15 residues. After removal of 6 bases from V and 0 bases from J, the junction contained 3 bases not matched to a gene. Germline V gene data show CDR1 as WSHSY and CDR2 as SAAADI. The CDR3 sequence is CASRGLAGYSYEQYF. For the CDR3, the DNA is TGCGCCAGCAGAGGACTAGCGGGATACTCCTACGAGCAGTACTTC.